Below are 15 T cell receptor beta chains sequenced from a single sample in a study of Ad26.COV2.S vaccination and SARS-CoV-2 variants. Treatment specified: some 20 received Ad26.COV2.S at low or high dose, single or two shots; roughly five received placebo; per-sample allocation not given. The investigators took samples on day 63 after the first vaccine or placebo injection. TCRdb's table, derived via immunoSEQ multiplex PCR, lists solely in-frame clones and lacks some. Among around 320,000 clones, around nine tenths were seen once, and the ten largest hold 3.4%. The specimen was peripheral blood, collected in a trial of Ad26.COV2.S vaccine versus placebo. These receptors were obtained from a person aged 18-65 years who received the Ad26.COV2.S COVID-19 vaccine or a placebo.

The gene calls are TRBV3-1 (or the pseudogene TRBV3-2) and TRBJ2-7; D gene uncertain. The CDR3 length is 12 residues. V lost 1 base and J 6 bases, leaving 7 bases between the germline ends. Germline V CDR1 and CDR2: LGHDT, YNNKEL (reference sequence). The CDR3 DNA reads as TGTGCCAGCAGCCAAGTACTTGGCGAGCAGTACTTC. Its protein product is CASSQVLGEQYF.

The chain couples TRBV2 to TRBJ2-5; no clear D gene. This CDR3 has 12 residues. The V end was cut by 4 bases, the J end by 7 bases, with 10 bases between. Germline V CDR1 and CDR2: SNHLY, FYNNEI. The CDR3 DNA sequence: TGTGCCAGCAGTGTAGGGTTCCGGACCCAGTACTTC. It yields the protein CASSVGFRTQYF.

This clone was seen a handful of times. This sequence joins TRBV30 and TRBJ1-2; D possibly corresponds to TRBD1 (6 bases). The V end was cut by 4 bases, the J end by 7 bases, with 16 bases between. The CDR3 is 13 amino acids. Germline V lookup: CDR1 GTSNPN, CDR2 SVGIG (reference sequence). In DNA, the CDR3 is TGTGCCTGGAATCTCCGGGGGGGCTTTGGCTACACCTTC. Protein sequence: CAWNLRGGFGYTF.

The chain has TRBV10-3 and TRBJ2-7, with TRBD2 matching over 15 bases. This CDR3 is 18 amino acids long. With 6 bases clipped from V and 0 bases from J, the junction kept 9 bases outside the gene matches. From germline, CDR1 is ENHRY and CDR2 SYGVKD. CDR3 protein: CAIRPSGTSGGTSYEQYF. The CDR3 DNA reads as TGTGCCATCAGACCCTCCGGGACTAGCGGGGGGACCTCCTACGAGCAGTACTTC.

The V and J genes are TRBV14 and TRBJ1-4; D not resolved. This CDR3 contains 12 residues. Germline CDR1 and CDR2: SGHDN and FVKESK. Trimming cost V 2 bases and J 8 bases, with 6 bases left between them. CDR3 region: CASSQLGEKLFF. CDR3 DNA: TGTGCCAGCAGCCAACTGGGGGAAAAACTGTTTTTT.

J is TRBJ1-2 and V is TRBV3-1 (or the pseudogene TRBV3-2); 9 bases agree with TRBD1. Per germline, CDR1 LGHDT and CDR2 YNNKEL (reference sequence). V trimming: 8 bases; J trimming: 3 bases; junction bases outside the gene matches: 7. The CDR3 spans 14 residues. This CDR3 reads CASGYRGRYYGYTF. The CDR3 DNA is TGTGCCAGCGGATACAGGGGGCGCTACTATGGCTACACCTTC.

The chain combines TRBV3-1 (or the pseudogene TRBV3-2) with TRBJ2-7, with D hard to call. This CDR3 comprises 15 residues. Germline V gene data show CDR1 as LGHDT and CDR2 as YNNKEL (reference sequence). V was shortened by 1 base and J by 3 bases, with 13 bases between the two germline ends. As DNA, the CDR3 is TGTGCCAGCAGCCAAGGGTTTGCTTCTGACTACGAGCAGTACTTC. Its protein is CASSQGFASDYEQYF.

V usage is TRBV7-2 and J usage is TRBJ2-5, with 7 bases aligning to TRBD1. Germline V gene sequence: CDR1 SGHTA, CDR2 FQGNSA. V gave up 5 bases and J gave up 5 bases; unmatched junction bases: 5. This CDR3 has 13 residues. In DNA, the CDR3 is TGTGCCAGCAGCAGACAGGGATGGGAGACCCAGTACTTC. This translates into CASSRQGWETQYF.

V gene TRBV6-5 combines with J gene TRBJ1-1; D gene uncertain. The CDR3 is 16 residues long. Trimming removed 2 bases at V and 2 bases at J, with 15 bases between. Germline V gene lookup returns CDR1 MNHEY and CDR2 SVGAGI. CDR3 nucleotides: TGTGCCAGCAGTTACGCCGAATTTCGGCGTAACACTGAAGCTTTCTTT. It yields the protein CASSYAEFRRNTEAFF.

As DNA, the CDR3 is TGCGCCAGCAGCCCCGAGGGACAGAGCTACAATGAGCAGTTCTTC. This gives the protein CASSPEGQSYNEQFF. V usage is TRBV4-1 and J usage is TRBJ2-1; 7 bases agree with TRBD1. J lost 3 bases, V lost 4 bases, and 6 bases had no gene match. Germline assignment: CDR1 MGHRA and CDR2 YSYEKL. The CDR3 spans 15 residues.

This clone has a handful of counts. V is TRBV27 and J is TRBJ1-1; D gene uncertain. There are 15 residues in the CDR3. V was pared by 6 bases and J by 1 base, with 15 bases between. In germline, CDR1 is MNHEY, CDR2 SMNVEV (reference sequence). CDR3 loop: CASSTPGGRNTEAFF. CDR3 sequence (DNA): TGTGCCAGCAGCACCCCCGGAGGGAGGAACACTGAAGCTTTCTTT.

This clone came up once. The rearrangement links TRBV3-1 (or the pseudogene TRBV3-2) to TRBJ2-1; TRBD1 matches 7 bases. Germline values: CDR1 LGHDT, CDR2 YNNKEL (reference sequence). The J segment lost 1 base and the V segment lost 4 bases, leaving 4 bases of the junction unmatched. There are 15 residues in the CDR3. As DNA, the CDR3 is TGTGCCAGCAGCCCAGGGGGTCAATCCTACAATGAGCAGTTCTTC. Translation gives CASSPGGQSYNEQFF.

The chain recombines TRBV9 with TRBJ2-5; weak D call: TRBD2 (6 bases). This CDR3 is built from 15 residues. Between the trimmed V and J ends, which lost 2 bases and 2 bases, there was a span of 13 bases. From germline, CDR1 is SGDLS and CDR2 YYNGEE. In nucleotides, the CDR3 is TGTGCCAGCAGCGTTGGCGGTGGGGGGCAAGAGACCCAGTACTTC. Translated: CASSVGGGGQETQYF.

CDR3 in DNA: TGTGCCAGCAGTCCCCCAATGGGCAGTTCTAACTATGGCTACACCTTC. Translation gives CASSPPMGSSNYGYTF. V is TRBV6-6 and J is TRBJ1-2; D remains unclear. The CDR3 is 16 amino acids. The germline V gene encodes CDR1 MNHNY and CDR2 SVGAGI (reference sequence). V gave up 5 bases and J gave up 0 bases, with 16 bases separating them.

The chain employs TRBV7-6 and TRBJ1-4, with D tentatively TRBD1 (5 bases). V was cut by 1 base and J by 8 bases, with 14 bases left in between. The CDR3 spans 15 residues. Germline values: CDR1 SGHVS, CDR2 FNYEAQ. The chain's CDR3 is CASSLGTRVGEKLFF. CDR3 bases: TGTGCCAGCAGCTTAGGTACCAGGGTAGGGGAAAAACTGTTTTTT.